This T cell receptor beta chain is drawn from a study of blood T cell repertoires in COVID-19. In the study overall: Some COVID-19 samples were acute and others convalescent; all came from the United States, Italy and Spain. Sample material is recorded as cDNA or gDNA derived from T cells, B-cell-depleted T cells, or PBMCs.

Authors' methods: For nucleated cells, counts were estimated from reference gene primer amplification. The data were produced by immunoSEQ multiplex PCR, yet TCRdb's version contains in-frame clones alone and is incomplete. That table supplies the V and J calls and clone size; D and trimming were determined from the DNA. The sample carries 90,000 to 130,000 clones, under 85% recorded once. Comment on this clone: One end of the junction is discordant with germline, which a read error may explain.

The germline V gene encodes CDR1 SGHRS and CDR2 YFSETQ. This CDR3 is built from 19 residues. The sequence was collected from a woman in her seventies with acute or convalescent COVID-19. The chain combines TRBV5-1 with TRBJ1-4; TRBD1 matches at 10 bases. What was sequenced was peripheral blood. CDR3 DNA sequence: TGCGCCAGCAGGTTGGGACAGGGGAACCTCTTCGCAACTAATGAAAAACTGTTTTTT. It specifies CASRLGQGNLFATNEKLFF. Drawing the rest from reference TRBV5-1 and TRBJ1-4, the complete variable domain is KAGVTQTPRYLIKTRGQQVTLSCSPISGHRSVSWYQQTPGQGLQFLFEYFSETQRNKGNFPGRFSGRQFSNSRSEMNVSTLELGDSALYLCASRLGQGNLFATNEKLFFGSGTQLSVL.